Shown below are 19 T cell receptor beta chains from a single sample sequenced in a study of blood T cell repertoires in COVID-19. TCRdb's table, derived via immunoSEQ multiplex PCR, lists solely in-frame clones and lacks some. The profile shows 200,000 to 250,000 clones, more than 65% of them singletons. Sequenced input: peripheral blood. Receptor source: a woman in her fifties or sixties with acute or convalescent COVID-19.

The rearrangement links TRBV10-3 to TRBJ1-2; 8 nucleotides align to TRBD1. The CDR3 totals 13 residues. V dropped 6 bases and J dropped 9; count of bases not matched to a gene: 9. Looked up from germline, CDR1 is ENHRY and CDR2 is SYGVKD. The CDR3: CAISSTGEKSYTF. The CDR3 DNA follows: TGTGCCATCAGCTCGACAGGGGAGAAGAGCTACACCTTC.

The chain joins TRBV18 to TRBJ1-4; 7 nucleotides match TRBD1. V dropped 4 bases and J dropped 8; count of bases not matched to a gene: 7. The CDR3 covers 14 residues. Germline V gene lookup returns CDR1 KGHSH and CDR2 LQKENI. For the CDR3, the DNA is TGTGCCAGCTCACAACAGGGGCTAAGAGAAAAACTGTTTTTT. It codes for CASSQQGLREKLFF.

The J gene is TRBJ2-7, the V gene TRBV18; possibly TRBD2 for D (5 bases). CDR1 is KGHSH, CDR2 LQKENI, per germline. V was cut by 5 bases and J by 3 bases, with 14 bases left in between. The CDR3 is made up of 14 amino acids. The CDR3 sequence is CASSWRQEGYEQYF. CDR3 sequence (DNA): TGTGCCAGCTCATGGCGACAAGAGGGCTACGAGCAGTACTTC.

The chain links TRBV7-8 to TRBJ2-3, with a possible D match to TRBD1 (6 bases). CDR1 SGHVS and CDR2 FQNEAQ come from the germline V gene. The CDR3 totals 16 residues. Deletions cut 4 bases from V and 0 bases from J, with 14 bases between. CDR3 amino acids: CASSSQGSSSTDTQYF. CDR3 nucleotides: TGTGCCAGCAGCTCGCAGGGGTCCTCTAGCACAGATACGCAGTATTTT. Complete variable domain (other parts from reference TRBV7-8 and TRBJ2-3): GAGVSQSPRYKVAKRGQDVALRCDPISGHVSLFWYQQALGQGPEFLTYFQNEAQLDKSGLPSDRFFAERPEGSVSTLKIQRTQQEDSAVYLCASSSQGSSSTDTQYFGPGTRLTVL.

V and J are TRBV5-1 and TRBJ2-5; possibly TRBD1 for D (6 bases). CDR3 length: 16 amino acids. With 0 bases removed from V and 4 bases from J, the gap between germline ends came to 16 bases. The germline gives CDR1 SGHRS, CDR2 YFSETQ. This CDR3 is CASSLERQGRLETQYF. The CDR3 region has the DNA TGCGCCAGCAGCTTGGAACGTCAGGGGCGTCTAGAGACCCAGTACTTC.

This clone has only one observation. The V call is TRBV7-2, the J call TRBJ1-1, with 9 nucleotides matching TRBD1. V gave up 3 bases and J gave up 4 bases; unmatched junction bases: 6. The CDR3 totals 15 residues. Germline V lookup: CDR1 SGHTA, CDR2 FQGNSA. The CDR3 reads CASSLGDRVVTEAFF. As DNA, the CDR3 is TGTGCCAGCAGCTTGGGGGACAGGGTCGTCACTGAAGCTTTCTTT.

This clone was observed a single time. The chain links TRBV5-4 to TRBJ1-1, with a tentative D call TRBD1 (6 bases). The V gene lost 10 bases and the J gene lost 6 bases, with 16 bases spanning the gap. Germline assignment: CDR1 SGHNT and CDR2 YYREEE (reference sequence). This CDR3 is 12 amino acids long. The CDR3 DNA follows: TGTGCCGTCCCACAGGGTCGCTCTGAAGCTTTCTTT. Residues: CAVPQGRSEAFF.

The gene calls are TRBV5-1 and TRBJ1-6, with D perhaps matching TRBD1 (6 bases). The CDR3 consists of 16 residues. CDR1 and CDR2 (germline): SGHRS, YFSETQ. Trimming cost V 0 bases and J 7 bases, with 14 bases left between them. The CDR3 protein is CASSLVGGLGNSPLHF. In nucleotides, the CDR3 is TGCGCCAGCAGCTTGGTCGGGGGGCTGGGAAATTCACCCCTCCACTTT.

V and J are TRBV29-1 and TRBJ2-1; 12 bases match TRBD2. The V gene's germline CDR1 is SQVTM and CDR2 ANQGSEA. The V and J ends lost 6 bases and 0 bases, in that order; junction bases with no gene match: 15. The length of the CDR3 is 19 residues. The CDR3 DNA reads TGCAGCGTCGCACATCCCGGACTAGCGGGGCACCCCTCCTACAATGAGCAGTTCTTC. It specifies CSVAHPGLAGHPSYNEQFF.

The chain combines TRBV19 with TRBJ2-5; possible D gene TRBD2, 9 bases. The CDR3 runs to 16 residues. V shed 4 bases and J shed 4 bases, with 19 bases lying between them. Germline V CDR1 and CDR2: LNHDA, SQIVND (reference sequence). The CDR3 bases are TGTGCCAGTAGTAAGCGGGGGGCAGGGACAGGAGAGACCCAGTACTTC. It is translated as CASSKRGAGTGETQYF.

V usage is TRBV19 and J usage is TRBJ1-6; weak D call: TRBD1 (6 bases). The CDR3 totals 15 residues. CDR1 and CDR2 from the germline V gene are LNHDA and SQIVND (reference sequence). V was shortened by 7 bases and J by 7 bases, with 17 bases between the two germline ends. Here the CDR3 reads CASTEAGAGNSPLHF. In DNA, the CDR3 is TGTGCCAGTACTGAGGCGGGGGCAGGGAATTCACCCCTCCACTTT.

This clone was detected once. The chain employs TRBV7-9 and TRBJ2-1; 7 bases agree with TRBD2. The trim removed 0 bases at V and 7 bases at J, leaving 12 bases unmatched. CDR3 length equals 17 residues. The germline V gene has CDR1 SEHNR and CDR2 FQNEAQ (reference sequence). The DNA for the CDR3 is TGTGCCAGCAGCTTAGCGGGGAGAGCGGGACCTGGGAATGAGCAGTTCTTC. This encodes CASSLAGRAGPGNEQFF. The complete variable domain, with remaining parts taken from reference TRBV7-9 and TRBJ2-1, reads DTGVSQNPRHKITKRGQNVTFRCDPISEHNRLYWYRQTLGQGPEFLTYFQNEAQLEKSRLLSDRFSAERPKGSFSTLEIQRTEQGDSAMYLCASSLAGRAGPGNEQFFGPGTRLTVL.

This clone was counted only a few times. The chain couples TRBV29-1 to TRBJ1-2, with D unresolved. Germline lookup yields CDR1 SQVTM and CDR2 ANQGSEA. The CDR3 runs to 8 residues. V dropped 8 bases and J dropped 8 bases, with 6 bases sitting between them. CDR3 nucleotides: TGCAGCCCTGAGGGCTACACCTTC. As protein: CSPEGYTF.

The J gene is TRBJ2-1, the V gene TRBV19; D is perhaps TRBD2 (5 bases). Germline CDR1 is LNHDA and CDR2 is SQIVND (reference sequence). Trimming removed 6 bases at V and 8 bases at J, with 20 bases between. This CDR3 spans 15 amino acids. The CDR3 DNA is TGTGCCAGTAGGGAGGAACCTAATGGGCTCTATGAGCAGTTCTTC. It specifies CASREEPNGLYEQFF.

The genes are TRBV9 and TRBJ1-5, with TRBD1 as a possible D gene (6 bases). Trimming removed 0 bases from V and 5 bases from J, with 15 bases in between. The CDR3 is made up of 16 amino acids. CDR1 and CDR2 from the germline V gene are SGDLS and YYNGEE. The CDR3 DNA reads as TGTGCCAGCAGCGTAGTCACAGGGAGTGTGCATCAGCCCCAGCATTTT. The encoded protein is CASSVVTGSVHQPQHF.

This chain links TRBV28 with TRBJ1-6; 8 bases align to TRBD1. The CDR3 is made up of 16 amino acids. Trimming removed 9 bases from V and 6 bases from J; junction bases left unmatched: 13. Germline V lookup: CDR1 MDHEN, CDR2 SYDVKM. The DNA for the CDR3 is TGTGCCAGTTTCCGACCTTTGACAGGGGCTAATTCACCCCTCCACTTT. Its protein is CASFRPLTGANSPLHF.

CDR3 residues: CASSQGQGREKLFF. The CDR3 nucleotides read TGTGCCAGCAGTCAGGGACAGGGAAGAGAAAAACTGTTTTTT. The chain joins TRBV27 to TRBJ1-4; 9 nucleotides line up with TRBD1. The V segment lost 5 bases and the J segment 8 bases; nucleotides outside the gene matches: 6. Germline V lookup: CDR1 MNHEY, CDR2 SMNVEV (reference sequence). The CDR3 is made up of 14 amino acids. Based on the CDR3 plus reference TRBV27 and TRBJ1-4, the full variable domain is EAQVTQNPRYLITVTGKKLTVTCSQNMNHEYMSWYRQDPGLGLRQIYYSMNVEVTDKGDVPEGYKVSRKEKRNFPLILESPSPNQTSLYFCASSQGQGREKLFFGSGTQLSVL.

The CDR3 is CATSFESMYNSPLHF. As DNA, the CDR3 is TGTGCCACCAGTTTCGAGTCGATGTATAATTCACCCCTCCACTTT. V gene TRBV15 combines with J gene TRBJ1-6; D gene unclear. Germline assignment: CDR1 LNHNV and CDR2 YYDKDF (reference sequence). V shed 6 bases and J shed 4 bases, with 13 bases lying between them. CDR3 length: 15 amino acids.

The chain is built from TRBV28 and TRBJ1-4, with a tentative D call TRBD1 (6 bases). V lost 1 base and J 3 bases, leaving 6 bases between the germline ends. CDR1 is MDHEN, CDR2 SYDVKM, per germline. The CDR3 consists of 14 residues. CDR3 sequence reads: CASSLSGANEKLFF. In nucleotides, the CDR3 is TGTGCCAGCAGTTTATCAGGGGCTAATGAAAAACTGTTTTTT.